This T cell receptor beta chain comes out of a study of shared clonotypes between healthy human individuals. Sequencing used immunoSEQ multiplex PCR; TCRdb keeps in-frame clones, though not all of them. The data contain over 2 million clones, 95% of them singletons. V shed 6 bases, J shed 4 bases, and the junction held 10 bases outside the gene matches. CDR3 length equals 15 residues. Germline V gene lookup returns CDR1 SGHTS and CDR2 YDEGEE. The rearrangement uses TRBV5-8 and TRBJ1-2, with 9 bases fitting TRBD1. This receptor was taken from a man between 18 and 35 years old in good health. Sequencing input: naive CD4+ T cells sorted from blood. The subset was: CD45RA+ positively selected. CDR3 coding DNA: TGTGCCAGCACCAGGTCCGGGACAGGGTCCTATGGCTACACCTTC. This encodes CASTRSGTGSYGYTF.